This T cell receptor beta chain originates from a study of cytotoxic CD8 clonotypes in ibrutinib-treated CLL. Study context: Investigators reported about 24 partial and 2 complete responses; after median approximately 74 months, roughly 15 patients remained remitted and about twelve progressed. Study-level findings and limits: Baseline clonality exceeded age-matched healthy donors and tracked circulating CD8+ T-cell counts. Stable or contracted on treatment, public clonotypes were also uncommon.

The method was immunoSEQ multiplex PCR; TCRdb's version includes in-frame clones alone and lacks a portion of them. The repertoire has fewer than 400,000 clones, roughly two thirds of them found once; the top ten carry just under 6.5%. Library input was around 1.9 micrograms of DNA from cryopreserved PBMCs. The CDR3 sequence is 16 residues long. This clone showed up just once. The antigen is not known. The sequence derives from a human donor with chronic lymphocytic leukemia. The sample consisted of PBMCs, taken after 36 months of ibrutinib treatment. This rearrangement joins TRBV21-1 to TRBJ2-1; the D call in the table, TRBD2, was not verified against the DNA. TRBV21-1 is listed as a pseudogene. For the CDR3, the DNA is TGTGCCAGCAGCAAACTTTTCACTACTCGGTCCAATGAGCAGTTCTTC. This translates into CASSKLFTTRSNEQFF.